This entry describes one TCR beta chain. This receptor's antigen is unknown. The read ends 3 residues before the CDR3 terminus; that terminus is restored from the germline J gene. Every participant had a single incident cervical HPV16 infection, and women with prevalent HPV16 infections were excluded. Cervical HPV DNA was detected by MY09/MY11 PCR, and genotyping was performed by dot-blot hybridization. About 15 mL of heparinized blood were centrifuged, and the buffy coat was aliquoted, frozen at -30°C, then stored at -80°C. QIAGEN kits were used to extract genomic DNA from the buffy coat specimens. The entry originates in a study of T cells in women clearing cervical HPV infection (dated by TCRdb to 2016 to 2019). About the study as a whole: The cases were approximately 25 women with histologically confirmed HPV16-related CIN3 or worse, and 2 of these cases were invasive cancers. The 25 controls were women who cleared a single incident HPV16 infection within 12 months without developing precancer or cancer. Blood from cases was drawn at the visit where the lesion was first identified, while blood from controls was drawn once the infection was no longer detected. Among cases, blood sampling occurred a median of about 160 days after lesion detection, with an interquartile range of roughly 90 to 230 days. Because only a few women had HLA typing data, the possibility that HLA type acted as a confounder could not be ruled out. An exploratory proof-of-principle case-control study, nested within the Guanacaste HPV Natural History Study in Costa Rica, was conducted to compare TCR repertoires across cervical HPV16 outcomes. Cases and controls were matched on age within five years and on year of sample collection. Cases had a median age of about 34 years and controls had a median age of about 37, with no significant differences in baseline characteristics. The parent cohort enrolled about 10,000 women aged 18 or older in Guanacaste, Costa Rica, during about 1992 to 1994 and followed them for approximately 7 years. Quality controls consisted of five blinded duplicates per group, for a total of some 60 samples made up of around 50 participants and roughly ten replicates.

The germline V gene provides CDR1 SGHVS and CDR2 FQNEAQ. Measured from the cysteine to the phenylalanine, the CDR3 is 14 residues long. Only the CDR3 bases that were read are kept: 33 of them, in frame from base 1. V and J lose 1 base and 5 bases, and a span of 12 bases separates them. Findings and caveats that apply to the study as a whole: Because the number of T cells per sample was unknown, the richness differences could reflect varying T-cell content rather than repertoire biology. TRBV6-7 relative abundance was lower in cases than in controls (around 0.11% versus 0.15%; Bonferroni P = 0.0008). The cross-sectional design could not show whether the associations came before the infection or were a result of it, and neither effector/memory subsets nor HPV-specific T cells were isolated. Random forest classifiers that combined richness and V gene abundances separated cases from controls with an estimated AUC of 0.83. TCR repertoire richness was significantly higher in CIN3+ cases than in controls across sequencing depths, while evenness did not differ.

TCR beta CDR3 regions were amplified by multiplex PCR from an average of about 1.1 ug genomic DNA per sample using the immunoSEQ assay. Primer bias was corrected in the assay by using a complete synthetic TCR repertoire to establish an amplification baseline. The amplicons were sequenced on the Illumina platform. Concerning the study's data processing: Sequences were error-corrected by clustering with frequency ratios and a modified nearest-neighbor algorithm, then analyzed in the immunoSEQ Analyzer with IMGT gene definitions. At each rarefaction depth, TCR richness and evenness were averaged over 20 rarefaction repeats, and samples with fewer sequences than the depth were excluded. Wilcoxon rank sum tests with FDR correction were used to compare relative abundances of V, D and J genes between the groups. For the blinded duplicates, the intraclass correlation was 90% to 97% for TCR richness and averaged roughly 79% across about 67 gene segments. The table was pulled from immuneACCESS by TCRdb, which kept in-frame rearrangements only. Such tables lose some clones; where checked, under half of the loss comes from unresolved V genes, and the rest has no known cause. The V and J calls and clone size are taken from that table; D and trimming were inferred from the DNA. The sample table on file contains about 39,000 clones. The ten largest clones take up less than 6% of the sample.

The sequence is built from TRBV7-8 and TRBJ2-7; a tentative D match to TRBD2 spans 6 bases. Sequenced input: blood buffy coat. This TCR came from a woman between 18 and 69 years old with a cervical HPV16 infection that either progressed to CIN3+ or cleared (not recorded which). The part of the CDR3 DNA that was read is TGTGCCAGCAGCTTAGGGTTAGGAGGGGACGAG. It translates to CASSLGLGGDE. The entire CDR3 reads CASSLGLGGDEQYF.